Below, one T cell receptor (beta chain) is given with its context. Antigen specificity is unknown. The data originate from a study of OX40 agonist ivuxolimab in advanced cancers. Looking at the study overall: A male proportion of about 86% was recorded, with mean age approximately 64 years and range roughly 23 to 79. Enrollees could have had prior anti-PD-1, anti-PD-L1 or anti-CTLA-4 therapy, which approximately 40% had received. Study outcomes and limitations: Nonresponders included some who also had low normalized T-cell clonal expansion.

Sequencing used immunoSEQ multiplex PCR; TCRdb keeps in-frame clones, though not all of them. Among under 20,000 clones listed, just under 80% were seen once. Per the germline V gene, CDR1 is MNHEY and CDR2 is SMNVEV (reference sequence). With 2 bases removed from V and 2 bases from J, the gap between germline ends came to 1 base. The CDR3 consists of 13 residues. The origin of this receptor is an adult with an advanced solid tumor such as melanoma, head and neck, liver or kidney cancer. The source was CD4+ or CD8+ T cells sorted from blood, collected in a trial of the OX40 agonist ivuxolimab. V and J are TRBV27 and TRBJ1-6, with D unresolved. The CDR3 sequence: CASSLAYNSPLHF. CDR3 DNA: TGTGCCAGCAGTTTAGCCTATAATTCACCCCTCCACTTT.